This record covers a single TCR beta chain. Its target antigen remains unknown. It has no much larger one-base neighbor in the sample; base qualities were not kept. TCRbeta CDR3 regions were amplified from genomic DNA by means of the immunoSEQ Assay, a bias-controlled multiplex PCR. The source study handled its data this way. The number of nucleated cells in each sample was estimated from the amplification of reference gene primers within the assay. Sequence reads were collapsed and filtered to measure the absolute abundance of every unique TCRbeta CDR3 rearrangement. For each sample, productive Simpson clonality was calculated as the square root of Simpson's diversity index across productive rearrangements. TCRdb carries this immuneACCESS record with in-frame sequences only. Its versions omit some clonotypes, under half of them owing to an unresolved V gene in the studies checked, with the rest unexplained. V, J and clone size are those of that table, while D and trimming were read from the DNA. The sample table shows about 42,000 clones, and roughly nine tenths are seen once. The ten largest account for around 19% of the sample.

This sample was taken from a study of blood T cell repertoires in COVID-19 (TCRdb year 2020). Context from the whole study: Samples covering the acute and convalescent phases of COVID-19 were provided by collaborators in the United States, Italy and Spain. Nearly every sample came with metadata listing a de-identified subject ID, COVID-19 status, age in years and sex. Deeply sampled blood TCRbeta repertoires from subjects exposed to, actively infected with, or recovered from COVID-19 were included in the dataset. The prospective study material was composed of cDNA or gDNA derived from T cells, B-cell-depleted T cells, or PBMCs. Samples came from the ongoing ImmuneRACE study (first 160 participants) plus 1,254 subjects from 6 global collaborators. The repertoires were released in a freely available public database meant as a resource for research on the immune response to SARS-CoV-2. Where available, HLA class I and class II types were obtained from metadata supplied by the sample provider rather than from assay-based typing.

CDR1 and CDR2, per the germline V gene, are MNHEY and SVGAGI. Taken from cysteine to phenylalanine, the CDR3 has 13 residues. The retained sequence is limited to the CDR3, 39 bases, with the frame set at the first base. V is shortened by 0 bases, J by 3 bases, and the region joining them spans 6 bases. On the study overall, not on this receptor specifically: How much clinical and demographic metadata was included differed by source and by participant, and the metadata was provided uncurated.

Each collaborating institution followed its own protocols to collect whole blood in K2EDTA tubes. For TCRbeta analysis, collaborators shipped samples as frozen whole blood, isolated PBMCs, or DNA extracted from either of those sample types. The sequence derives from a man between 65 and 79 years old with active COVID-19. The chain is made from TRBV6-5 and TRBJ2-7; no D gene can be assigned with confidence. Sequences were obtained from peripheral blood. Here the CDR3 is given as CASSYSNSYEQYF. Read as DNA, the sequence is TGTGCCAGCAGTTACTCGAACAGCTACGAGCAGTACTTC.